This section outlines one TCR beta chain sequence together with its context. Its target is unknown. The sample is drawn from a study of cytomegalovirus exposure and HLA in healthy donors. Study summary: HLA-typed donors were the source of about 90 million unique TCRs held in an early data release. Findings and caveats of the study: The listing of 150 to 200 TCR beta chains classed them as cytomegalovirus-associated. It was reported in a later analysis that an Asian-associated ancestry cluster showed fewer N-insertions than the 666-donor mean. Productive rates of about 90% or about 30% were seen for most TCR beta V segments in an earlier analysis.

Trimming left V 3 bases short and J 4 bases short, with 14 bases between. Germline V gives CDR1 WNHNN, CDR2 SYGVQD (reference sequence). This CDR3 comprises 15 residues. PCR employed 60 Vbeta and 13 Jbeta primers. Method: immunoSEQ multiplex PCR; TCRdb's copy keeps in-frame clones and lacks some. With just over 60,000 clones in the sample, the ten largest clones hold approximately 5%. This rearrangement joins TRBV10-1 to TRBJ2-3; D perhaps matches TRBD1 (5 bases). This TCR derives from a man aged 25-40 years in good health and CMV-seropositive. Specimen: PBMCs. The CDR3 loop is CASSDGADGADTQYF. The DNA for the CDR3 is TGCGCCAGCAGTGATGGGGCGGATGGGGCAGATACGCAGTATTTT.